The present entry profiles one TCR beta chain with its context. This record comes from a study of blood T cell repertoires in COVID-19. Study at large: The analysed material was cDNA or gDNA that came from T cells, B-cell-depleted T cells, or PBMCs.

In the authors' methods: Reference gene primer amplification gave estimated nucleated cell counts. Clones were read by immunoSEQ multiplex PCR, and TCRdb kept only the in-frame ones, dropping some. The V and J calls and clone size were taken over from that table, and D and trimming were inferred from the DNA. The sample lists 140,000 to 150,000 clones; 80% to 90% were seen once. Trimming at V came to 9 bases and at J to 1 base, leaving 3 bases not matched to a gene. Germline values: CDR1 ENHRY, CDR2 SYGVKD. The CDR3 is made up of 13 amino acids. The chain employs TRBV10-3 and TRBJ2-7; 10 positions match TRBD2. The clonotype was recovered from a man aged 60-69 years with active or convalescent COVID-19. The sample was peripheral blood. The CDR3 region has the DNA TGTGCCATTAGACTAGCGGGTTCCTACGAGCAGTACTTC. This sequence encodes CAIRLAGSYEQYF.